The 3 T cell receptor beta chains presented below share a single source sample, sequenced in a study of blood T cell repertoires in COVID-19. Produced via immunoSEQ multiplex PCR; TCRdb's table is partial and in-frame only. The sample has about 240,000 clones; around 83% are singletons. The sample was peripheral blood. The receptors stem from a woman older than 75 with acute or convalescent COVID-19.

V and J are TRBV11-2 and TRBJ2-7; 15 bases line up with TRBD2. Per the germline V gene, CDR1 is SGHAT and CDR2 is FQNNGV. V lost 5 bases and J lost 5; bases outside the gene matches: 7. This CDR3 is 16 amino acids long. CDR3 amino acids: CASSQRTSGGGNEQYF. As DNA, the CDR3 is TGTGCCAGCAGCCAGCGGACTAGCGGGGGGGGGAACGAGCAGTACTTC. Supplemented by reference TRBV11-2 and TRBJ2-7, the full variable domain reads EAGVAQSPRYKIIEKRQSVAFWCNPISGHATLYWYQQILGQGPKLLIQFQNNGVVDDSQLPKDRFSAERLKGVDSTLKIQPAKLEDSAVYLCASSQRTSGGGNEQYFGPGTRLTVT.

The CDR3 here is CASSPLVAGGMGNEQFF. Here the CDR3 DNA reads TGTGCCAGCAGCCCCCTCGTGGCGGGGGGGATGGGCAATGAGCAGTTCTTC. V and J are TRBV7-6 and TRBJ2-1, with TRBD2 matching over 9 bases. Germline CDR1 SGHVS, CDR2 FNYEAQ. Unmatched junction bases numbered 14, after V lost 5 bases and J lost 6 bases. The CDR3 loop spans 17 amino acids.

The V gene is TRBV5-4, the J gene TRBJ2-7; 10 positions match TRBD1. CDR3 size: 16 residues. Germline V gives CDR1 SGHNT, CDR2 YYREEE (reference sequence). The junction had 11 bases not matched to a gene; V was cut back by 4 bases and J by 4 bases. The CDR3 DNA is TGTGCCAGCAGCCGATCGACAGGGGGCGCCCCTTACGAGCAGTACTTC. Encoded protein: CASSRSTGGAPYEQYF.